The entry below describes one TCR beta chain. This record belongs to a study of blood T cell repertoires in COVID-19. Turning to the study itself: Whether acute or convalescent, the COVID-19 samples came from the United States, Italy and Spain. In each case, the material was cDNA or gDNA derived from T cells, B-cell-depleted T cells, or PBMCs.

Trimming removed 4 bases from V and 4 bases from J, with 10 bases in between. CDR1 LGHDT and CDR2 YNNKEL come from the germline V gene (reference sequence). The CDR3 totals 14 residues. Sequencing was performed with immunoSEQ multiplex PCR; in TCRdb, only in-frame clones are kept and a portion is missing. The data show 130,000 or so clones, more than 85% seen once. This TCR came from a man aged 50 or older with active or convalescent COVID-19. Sequencing input: peripheral blood. This chain joins TRBV3-1 (or the pseudogene TRBV3-2) and TRBJ2-2; tentative D call: TRBD2 (5 bases). The CDR3 nucleotides are TGTGCCAGCAGCCCAGGACTTTTCACCGGGGAGCTGTTTTTT. Translating it yields CASSPGLFTGELFF.